This paragraph reports one T cell receptor (beta chain). Antigen specificity is unknown. One end of the junction does not line up with germline, which may come from a read error. This entry comes from a study of shared clonotypes between healthy human individuals. Study conclusions and caveats: It was anticipated that sequencing depth would influence how many clonotypes donors shared. Enrolling few donors narrowed the genetic and exposure-history diversity that was represented.

Measured with immunoSEQ multiplex PCR; TCRdb has only the in-frame clones, and not every one. The sample records 1,500,000 or so clones, 97% to 99% being singletons. CDR3 length: 13 amino acids. CDR1 and CDR2 (germline): LNHNV, YYDKDF (reference sequence). This TCR was sampled from a man aged 30-40 years in good health. The sample comprised naive CD4+ T cells sorted from blood. Regarding subset: CD45RA+ positively selected. The chain employs TRBV15 and TRBJ2-7; 7 positions agree with TRBD1. For the CDR3, the DNA is TGTGCCACCAGCCTAAGTGACAGGGAATGGGTACAGTTC. Its translation is CATSLSDREWVQF.